Following are 30 T cell receptor beta chains from one sample sequenced in a study of T cells in Graves' hyperthyroidism and ophthalmopathy. RNA transcripts yielded amplified TCR beta CDR3 regions. RT-PCR in the first round (using the HTBI primer set) targeted the TCR CDR3. TCRdb redid the calling of the multiplex PCR reads with MiXCR, one entry per CDR3 protein. The repertoire holds hundreds of thousands of distinct CDR3 sequences, with less than 25% as singletons. The sample was blood. These receptors all stem from a young woman with Graves' ophthalmopathy.

This clonotype was observed once. The V call is TRBV12-3 or TRBV12-4, the J call TRBJ1-5; 9 nucleotides match TRBD1. Trimming removed 7 bases from V and 4 bases from J; junction bases left unmatched: 11. This CDR3 comprises 16 residues. Here the CDR3 DNA reads TGTGCCAGCAATAATCTGGACAGGGGTTGGAATCAGCCCCAGCATTTT. Its translation: CASNNLDRGWNQPQHF.

The chain joins TRBV28 to TRBJ1-6; 9 bases are shared with TRBD1. The CDR3 spans 14 residues. Germline lookup yields CDR1 MDHEN and CDR2 SYDVKM. V lost 6 bases, J lost 10 bases, and 7 bases stayed unmatched. Here the CDR3 reads CASRPGQGSSPLHF. In nucleotides, the CDR3 is TGTGCCAGCAGACCGGGACAGGGAAGCTCACCCCTCCACTTT.

The rearrangement joins TRBV20-1 to TRBJ1-6; no definite D call. Trimming took off 3 bases at V and 7 bases at J, with 10 bases between the two ends. The CDR3 spans 13 residues. CDR1 and CDR2 (germline): DFQATT, SNEGSKA (reference sequence). CDR3 loop: CSARNTPNSPLHF. The CDR3 bases are TGCAGTGCTAGGAACACGCCCAATTCACCCCTCCACTTT.

This clonotype has a count of ten or more. The chain joins TRBV2 to TRBJ1-5; D unclear. This CDR3 is built from 15 residues. Germline CDR1 reads SNHLY; CDR2 reads FYNNEI. V lost 3 bases to trimming and J lost 2 bases, with 11 bases between them. CDR3 in amino acids: CASSESGQGNQPQHF. CDR3 bases: TGTGCCAGCAGTGAGAGCGGCCAGGGCAATCAGCCCCAGCATTTT.

This clonotype came up many times. This rearrangement joins TRBV12-3 or TRBV12-4 to TRBJ2-7; D not resolved. The CDR3 length is 11 residues. The V end was cut by 6 bases, the J end by 4 bases, with 7 bases between. In DNA, the CDR3 is TGTGCCAGCAGCAATCGGTACGAGCAGTACTTC. Protein: CASSNRYEQYF.

The J gene is TRBJ2-7, the V gene TRBV5-1; the match to TRBD2 covers 8 bases. V trimming: 4 bases; J trimming: 7 bases; junction bases outside the gene matches: 7. Germline V CDR1 and CDR2: SGHRS, YFSETQ. The CDR3 has 13 amino acids. The CDR3: CASSDGTSSEQYF. The CDR3 DNA is TGCGCCAGCAGCGACGGGACTAGTAGTGAGCAGTACTTC.

This clonotype was counted a single time. The chain links TRBV6-1 to TRBJ2-5; D gene unclear. Germline CDR1 MNHNS, CDR2 SASEGT. The V end was cut by 10 bases, the J end by 4 bases, with 7 bases between. The length of the CDR3 is 10 residues. The chain's CDR3 is CATFGETQYF. CDR3 DNA: TGTGCCACCTTCGGAGAGACCCAGTACTTC.

The V call is TRBV5-1, the J call TRBJ1-1; no clear D gene. This CDR3 spans 13 amino acids. Trimming took off 8 bases at V and 4 bases at J, with 15 bases between the two ends. Germline V lookup: CDR1 SGHRS, CDR2 YFSETQ. This chain's CDR3 is CASTNSGVTEAFF. The CDR3 DNA is TGCGCCAGTACCAATAGCGGTGTCACTGAAGCTTTCTTT.

The rearrangement joins TRBV4-1 to TRBJ1-6; 9 bases are a match to TRBD1. The CDR3 is 16 amino acids. V was pared by 1 base and J by 10 bases, with 8 bases of the junction left unmatched. Germline lookup yields CDR1 MGHRA and CDR2 YSYEKL. In DNA form, the CDR3 reads TGCGCCAGCAGCCAAGTACCCACAGGGGGCAACTCACCCCTCCACTTT. Amino acid sequence: CASSQVPTGGNSPLHF.

This clonotype has ten or more counts. The V gene is TRBV11-2, the J gene TRBJ1-2; D is undetermined. The CDR3 spans 12 residues. Trimming removed 5 bases from V and 5 bases from J, with 9 bases in between. CDR1 SGHAT and CDR2 FQNNGV come from the germline V gene. The CDR3 DNA is TGTGCCAGCAGCCCCGGGATGTATGGCTACACCTTC. Amino acids: CASSPGMYGYTF.

The table lists this clonotype with a count of one. The chain combines TRBV19 with TRBJ1-5, with 7 bases matching TRBD1. Per the germline V gene, CDR1 is LNHDA and CDR2 is SQIVND (reference sequence). Trimming removed 10 bases from V and 0 bases from J; junction bases left unmatched: 15. The CDR3 is 17 amino acids. In DNA, the CDR3 is TGTGCCACCCTTGGGGAGACAGGGATATATAGCAATCAGCCCCAGCATTTT. Amino acid sequence: CATLGETGIYSNQPQHF.

This clonotype appeared many times. V gene TRBV28 combines with J gene TRBJ2-6; TRBD1 matches at 7 bases. With 7 bases clipped from V and 0 bases from J, the junction kept 15 bases outside the gene matches. CDR3 length equals 19 residues. Germline-derived CDR1 and CDR2 are MDHEN and SYDVKM. The CDR3 coding sequence is TGTGCCAGCACCTCTATATGGAGGACAGGTTCCTCTGGGGCCAACGTCCTGACTTTC. Protein: CASTSIWRTGSSGANVLTF.

This clonotype was recorded many times. This chain uses TRBV11-2 with TRBJ2-5; 11 bases map to TRBD2. Germline V gene lookup returns CDR1 SGHAT and CDR2 FQNNGV. The V gene end was trimmed by 4 bases and the J gene end by 1 base; junction bases not matched to a gene: 5. The CDR3 runs to 16 residues. The CDR3 region has the DNA TGTGCCAGCAGCTCCGGGACTAGCGGCTCCCAAGAGACCCAGTACTTC. Translation gives CASSSGTSGSQETQYF.

V and J are TRBV12-3 or TRBV12-4 and TRBJ2-7; D is possibly TRBD1 (6 bases). Trimming stripped 6 bases from V and 3 bases from J, with 18 bases between. The CDR3 is made up of 15 amino acids. Written as DNA, the CDR3 is TGTGCCAGCAGCACCGGGACATACGAGAACTACGAGCAGTACTTC. Amino acid sequence: CASSTGTYENYEQYF.

The V call is TRBV11-3, the J call TRBJ2-2, with no clear D. Germline V gives CDR1 SGHNT, CDR2 YENEEA. V lost 4 bases and J 5 bases, leaving 11 bases between the germline ends. The CDR3 runs 14 residues. The CDR3 sequence is CASSSAGETGELFF. DNA of the CDR3: TGTGCCAGCAGCTCTGCAGGTGAAACCGGGGAGCTGTTTTTT.

The J gene is TRBJ2-1, the V gene TRBV7-9; 9 positions match TRBD2. This CDR3 contains 16 residues. V gave up 4 bases and J gave up 2 bases; unmatched junction bases: 6. Germline-derived CDR1 and CDR2 are SEHNR and FQNEAQ (reference sequence). The CDR3 sequence: CASSWGAGGTYNEQFF. CDR3 DNA sequence: TGTGCCAGCAGCTGGGGCGCGGGGGGGACCTACAATGAGCAGTTCTTC.

This clonotype was recorded many times. The V gene is TRBV12-3 or TRBV12-4, the J gene TRBJ2-5, with a possible D match to TRBD2 (7 bases). The CDR3 contains 15 residues. V shed 8 bases and J shed 5 bases, with 21 bases lying between them. The CDR3 DNA reads TGTGCCAGCTCGAATGGGGGGGGCCACCGGGAGACCCAGTACTTC. This encodes CASSNGGGHRETQYF.

This clonotype was observed at least ten times. V gene TRBV20-1 combines with J gene TRBJ1-5; 8 bases line up with TRBD1. The germline V gene has CDR1 DFQATT and CDR2 SNEGSKA (reference sequence). The CDR3 has 15 amino acids. The J segment lost 7 bases and the V segment lost 5 bases, leaving 13 bases of the junction unmatched. The CDR3 region is CSAGGQGRGAQPQHF. The CDR3 DNA sequence: TGCAGTGCTGGCGGACAGGGAAGGGGCGCCCAGCCCCAGCATTTT.

This clonotype has a count of ten or more. This chain connects TRBV3-1 to TRBJ1-1; 9 nucleotides agree with TRBD1. V was clipped by 5 bases and J by 4 bases; unmatched bases: 2. The germline V gene has CDR1 LGHDT and CDR2 YNNKEL (reference sequence). This CDR3 is built from 13 residues. The CDR3 loop reads CASSDRGTTEAFF. The DNA for the CDR3 is TGTGCCAGCAGCGACAGGGGGACCACTGAAGCTTTCTTT.

This clonotype appeared a few times. V gene TRBV12-3 or TRBV12-4 combines with J gene TRBJ2-7; 8 bases map to TRBD1. This CDR3 comprises 14 residues. V gave up 3 bases and J gave up 2 bases; unmatched junction bases: 3. Here the CDR3 reads CASSFRTGTYEQYF. CDR3 nucleotide sequence: TGTGCCAGCAGTTTTCGGACAGGGACCTACGAGCAGTACTTC.

The chain employs TRBV15 and TRBJ2-7, with D unclear. Germline V gives CDR1 LNHNV, CDR2 YYDKDF (reference sequence). The CDR3 totals 15 residues. Trimming removed 0 bases at V and 9 bases at J, with 18 bases between. CDR3 in amino acids: CATSRDALGTARQYF. The CDR3 DNA reads TGTGCCACCAGCAGAGACGCCCTAGGAACGGCGCGGCAGTACTTC.

This clonotype was counted a few times. The chain links TRBV11-2 to TRBJ1-5, with D possibly matching TRBD1 (5 bases). The V gene's germline CDR1 is SGHAT and CDR2 FQNNGV. The length of the CDR3 is 15 residues. Deletions cut 2 bases from V and 5 bases from J, with 13 bases between. The CDR3 nucleotides are TGTGCCAGCAGCTTAATCTCTGGGACCCATCAGCCCCAGCATTTT. Protein product: CASSLISGTHQPQHF.

At least ten counts were recorded for this clonotype. V gene TRBV9 combines with J gene TRBJ1-1, with TRBD1 as a possible D gene (6 bases). The germline gives CDR1 SGDLS, CDR2 YYNGEE. This CDR3 spans 15 amino acids. Trimming took off 3 bases at V and 4 bases at J, with 16 bases between the two ends. CDR3 DNA: TGTGCCAGCAGCGCGGGCCCGACAGGATTCACTGAAGCTTTCTTT. It codes for CASSAGPTGFTEAFF.

The sample holds many counts of this clonotype. Since no conserved phenylalanine or tryptophan closes the CDR3, a read error is the likely cause. No DNA is shown, since the ends of the CDR3 on it are uncertain; the CDR3 is the one TCRdb lists. This sequence joins TRBV12-3 or TRBV12-4 and TRBJ1-1. Including both end residues, the CDR3 is 13 amino acids long. The CDR3 reads CASSLANWDGPFV.

This clonotype came up many times. This rearrangement joins TRBV29-1 to TRBJ1-2; no clear D gene. Germline-derived CDR1 and CDR2 are SQVTM and ANQGSEA. The CDR3 runs 16 residues. Trimming shortened V by 2 bases and J by 4 bases, and 20 bases separated the two germline ends. The CDR3 region has the DNA TGCAGCGTTGAAAGTTCCGGGTGGGGTCGACGCTATGGCTACACCTTC. It encodes CSVESSGWGRRYGYTF.

This clonotype has just a few counts. The chain carries TRBV10-2 and TRBJ1-6; D is uncertain. V was trimmed by 6 bases and J by 6 bases, leaving 15 bases between them. The CDR3 is 15 amino acids. Germline V CDR1 and CDR2: WSHSY, SAAADI. The CDR3 bases are TGCGCCAGCAGCACCCCCCCATCGCTTAATTCACCCCTCCACTTT. Protein sequence: CASSTPPSLNSPLHF.

A word on this clonotype: Possible read error: a much larger clone is one base away. V usage is TRBV6-4 and J usage is TRBJ1-2; TRBD1 might be the D (6 bases). Germline CDR1 and CDR2: MRHNA and SNTAGT. This CDR3 is built from 15 residues. CDR3 in amino acids: CASSDSAGANYGYSF. In nucleotides, the CDR3 is TGTGCCAGCAGTGACTCGGCAGGGGCCAACTATGGCTACAGCTTC.

V is TRBV10-3 and J is TRBJ1-5; D perhaps matches TRBD1 (5 bases). Trimming removed 2 bases at V and 0 bases at J, with 11 bases between. The CDR3 runs to 16 residues. CDR1 ENHRY and CDR2 SYGVKD come from the germline V gene. The CDR3 nucleotides read TGTGCCATCAGTGAGATGGCAGGGAATAGCAATCAGCCCCAGCATTTT. This translates into CAISEMAGNSNQPQHF.

The J gene is TRBJ2-7, the V gene TRBV7-8; 10 bases are a match to TRBD1. CDR3 size: 15 residues. Unmatched junction bases numbered 6, after V lost 5 bases and J lost 2 bases. Germline V gene data show CDR1 as SGHVS and CDR2 as FQNEAQ. In DNA form, the CDR3 reads TGTGCCAGCAGCCCTTCCGGGACAGGGGCCTACGAGCAGTACTTC. The encoded protein is CASSPSGTGAYEQYF. Based on the CDR3 plus reference TRBV7-8 and TRBJ2-7, the full variable domain is GAGVSQSPRYKVAKRGQDVALRCDPISGHVSLFWYQQALGQGPEFLTYFQNEAQLDKSGLPSDRFFAERPEGSVSTLKIQRTQQEDSAVYLCASSPSGTGAYEQYFGPGTRLTVT.

This clonotype came up many times. The chain has TRBV12-3 or TRBV12-4 and TRBJ2-5; D gene ambiguous. Trimming left V 1 base short and J 6 bases short, with 6 bases between. The CDR3 contains 12 residues. CDR3 nucleotides: TGTGCCAGCAGTTTAGAGTTGCAGACCCAGTACTTC. It specifies CASSLELQTQYF.